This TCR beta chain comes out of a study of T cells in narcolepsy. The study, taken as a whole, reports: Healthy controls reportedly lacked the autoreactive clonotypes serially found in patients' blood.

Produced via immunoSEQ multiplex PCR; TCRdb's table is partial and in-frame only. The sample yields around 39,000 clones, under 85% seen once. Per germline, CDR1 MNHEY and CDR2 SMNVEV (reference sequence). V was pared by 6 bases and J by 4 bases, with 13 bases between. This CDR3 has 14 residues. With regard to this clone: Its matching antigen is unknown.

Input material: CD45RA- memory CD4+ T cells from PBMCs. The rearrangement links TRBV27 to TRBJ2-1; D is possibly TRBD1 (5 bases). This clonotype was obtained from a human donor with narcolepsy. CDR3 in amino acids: CASRTLGQYNEQFF. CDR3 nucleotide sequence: TGTGCCAGCAGGACCCTGGGGCAGTACAATGAGCAGTTCTTC.